This T cell receptor (beta chain) originates from a study of Graves' ophthalmopathy and Graves' hyperthyroidism. Ineligible for inclusion were patients with other autoimmune diseases, uncontrolled infections, pregnancy or lactation. Notes on the study in general: Separation of ophthalmopathy from stable hyperthyroidism was achieved by a 13-signature model, at 85% to 90% sensitivity and approximately 84% specificity.

This clonotype was observed at least ten times. The antigen is undetermined. For repertoire sequencing, the TCR beta CDR3 regions were amplified from RNA transcripts. HTBI primers primed a first-round RT-PCR, and a second-round multiplex PCR followed. A single record per CDR3 protein comes from TCRdb applying MiXCR to the multiplex PCR reads. The sample shows 680,000 or so distinct CDR3 sequences, over 20% of them seen only once. In germline, CDR1 is SNHLY, CDR2 FYNNEI. The V gene lost 1 base and the J gene lost 4 bases, with 16 bases spanning the gap. This CDR3 spans 16 amino acids. The chain couples TRBV2 to TRBJ1-2; possible D gene TRBD1, 6 bases. Sequenced input: peripheral blood. The sequence was obtained from a young woman with stable Graves' hyperthyroidism. Some clones in this sample may be carry-over from other donors' samples. CDR3 bases: TGTGCCAGCAGTGAAGGTCAGGGGCACCCGTTCTATGGCTACACCTTC. This gives the protein CASSEGQGHPFYGYTF.